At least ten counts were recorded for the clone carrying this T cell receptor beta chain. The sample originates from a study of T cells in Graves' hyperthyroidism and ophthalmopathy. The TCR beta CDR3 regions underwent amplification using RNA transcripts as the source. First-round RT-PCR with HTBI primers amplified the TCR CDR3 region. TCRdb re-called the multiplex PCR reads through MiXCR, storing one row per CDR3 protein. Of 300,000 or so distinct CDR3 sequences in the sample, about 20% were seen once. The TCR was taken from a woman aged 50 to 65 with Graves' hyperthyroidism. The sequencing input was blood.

The CDR3 DNA reads as TGTGCCAGCAGCTTAGAGAAGGGCTACGAGCAGTACTTC. Its protein is CASSLEKGYEQYF. The chain links TRBV11-3 to TRBJ2-7; no clear D. Germline CDR1 reads SGHNT; CDR2 reads YENEEA. Trimming left V 0 bases short and J 3 bases short, with 6 bases between. The CDR3 has 13 amino acids.